This T cell receptor beta chain was observed in a study of regulatory T cells in long-lasting Graves disease. Notes on the study in general: Reduced TCR diversity was observed in persistent Graves' patients versus newly diagnosed patients. Persistent disease preferred TRBV28, TRBJ1-2 and TRBJ2-5; new disease, TRBV20-1 and TRBJ2-1.

This CDR3 has 14 amino acids. Looked up from germline, CDR1 is SNHLY and CDR2 is FYNNEI. Losses at the gene ends were 8 bases for V and 3 bases for J; bases not matched to a gene: 3. The table lists this clonotype with many counts. Antigen unknown. Time point reported: newly diagnosed GD, antithyroid drugs for less than 3 months. With RNA extracted from PBMCs as input, the TCR library was made. According to the study, TCR beta libraries were built with iRepertoire HTBI primers and CDR3-region Arm-PCR. TCRdb called the multiplex PCR reads again in MiXCR, with one record for every CDR3 protein. The sample yields about 560,000 distinct CDR3 sequences, about 16% seen once. The same data also went into a second study, on T cells in Graves' hyperthyroidism and ophthalmopathy. That report adds: The majority of expanded thyroid clonotypes above 0.001 also appeared in blood. It was a median about 7.1 months before onset that the model predicted ophthalmopathy.

The source material was peripheral blood mononuclear cells (PBMCs), sampled at new diagnosis, from a patient treated with antithyroid drugs. This receptor was obtained from a man aged 18 to 29 with Graves disease. J is TRBJ2-1 and V is TRBV2; TRBD2 matches 11 bases. CDR3 nucleotides: TGTGCCAGCCGTGGACTAGCGGGCTACAATGAGCAGTTCTTC. This codes for CASRGLAGYNEQFF.